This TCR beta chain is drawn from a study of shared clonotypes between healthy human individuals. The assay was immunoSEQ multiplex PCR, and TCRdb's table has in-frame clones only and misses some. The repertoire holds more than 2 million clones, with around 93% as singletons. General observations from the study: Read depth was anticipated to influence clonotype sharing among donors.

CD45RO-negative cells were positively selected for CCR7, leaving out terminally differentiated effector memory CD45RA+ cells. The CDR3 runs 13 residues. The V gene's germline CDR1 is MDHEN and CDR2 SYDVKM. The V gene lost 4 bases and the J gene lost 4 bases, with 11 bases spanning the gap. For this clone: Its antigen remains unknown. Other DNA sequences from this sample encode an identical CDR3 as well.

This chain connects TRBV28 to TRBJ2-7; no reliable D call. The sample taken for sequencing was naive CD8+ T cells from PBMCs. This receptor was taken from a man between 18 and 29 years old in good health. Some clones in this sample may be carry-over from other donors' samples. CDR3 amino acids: CASSSTDGYEQYF. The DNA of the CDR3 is TGTGCCAGCAGTTCCACGGACGGATACGAGCAGTACTTC.